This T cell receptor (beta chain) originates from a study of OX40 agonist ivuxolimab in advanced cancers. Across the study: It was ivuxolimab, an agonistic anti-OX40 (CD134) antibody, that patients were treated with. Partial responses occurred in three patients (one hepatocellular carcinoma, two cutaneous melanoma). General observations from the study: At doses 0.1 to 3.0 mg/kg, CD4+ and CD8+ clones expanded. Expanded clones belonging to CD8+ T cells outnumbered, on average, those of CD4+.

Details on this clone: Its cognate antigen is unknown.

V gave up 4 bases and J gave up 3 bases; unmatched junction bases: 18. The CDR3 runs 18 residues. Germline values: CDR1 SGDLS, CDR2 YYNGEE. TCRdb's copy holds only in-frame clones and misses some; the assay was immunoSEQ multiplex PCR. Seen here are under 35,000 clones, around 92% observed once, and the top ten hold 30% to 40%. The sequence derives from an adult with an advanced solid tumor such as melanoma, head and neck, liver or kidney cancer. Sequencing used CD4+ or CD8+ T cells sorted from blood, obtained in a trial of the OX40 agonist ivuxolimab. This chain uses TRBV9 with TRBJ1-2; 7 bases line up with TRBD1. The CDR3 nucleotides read TGTGCCAGCAGCCTCTCAACCGGACAGGATCCTACCCACTATGGCTACACCTTC. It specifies CASSLSTGQDPTHYGYTF.